This T cell receptor beta chain was observed in a study of circulating CD8 cells and anti-PD-1 response in melanoma. At the level of the study: Every 2 weeks, patients got 3 mg/kg nivolumab intravenously.

Live CD3+CD8+TCRalphabeta+ cells were sorted into four subsets by PD-1 and/or TIGIT. Study-wide points: A small cohort with few responders supplied the baseline and M1 comparisons. Subset repertoires were largely private at M1, with under 7.5% shared.

This clonotype is deemed large (0.1 to 1%). The antigen is not known. Germline values: CDR1 MNHEY, CDR2 SVGAGI. The CDR3 runs to 16 residues. The V gene lost 0 bases and the J gene lost 3 bases, with 12 bases spanning the gap. The QIAseq Immune Repertoire TCR panel built the libraries from approximately 15 ng of total RNA. A single record per CDR3 protein comes from TCRdb applying MiXCR to the reads. The sample carries some 370 distinct CDR3 sequences, approximately 9% recorded once. Sequenced material: CD8+ T cells from PBMCs, taken at baseline or after one month of anti-PD-1 therapy (not recorded which). This receptor was identified in a human donor with melanoma. The chain recombines TRBV6-5 with TRBJ2-1; D is undetermined. CDR3 amino acids: CASSYSPPSRYNEQFF. CDR3 DNA sequence: TGTGCCAGCAGTTACTCTCCCCCTAGTCGCTACAATGAGCAGTTCTTC.